Listed here are 21 T cell receptor beta chains from one sample, sequenced in a study of CD8 T cells in Susac syndrome. RNA totalling about 0.45 to 1 ug underwent reverse transcription with random hexamers. In TCRdb, the immunoSEQ multiplex PCR reads were re-called with MiXCR into one record per CDR3 protein. Found here are 130,000 or so distinct CDR3 sequences, over 80% of them singletons; the top ten hold approximately 0.51%. Input material: CD8+ T cells from PBMCs. These receptors all stem from a human donor with multiple sclerosis.

DNA for the CDR3: TGTGCCAGCTTCGGGACCGCGAACACTGAAGCTTTCTTT. It translates to CASFGTANTEAFF. V gene TRBV2 combines with J gene TRBJ1-1; the D gene is possibly TRBD1 (5 bases). The ends were cut back, 8 bases at V and 1 base at J, with 11 bases in the middle. Germline loops: CDR1 SNHLY, CDR2 FYNNEI. This CDR3 region has 13 residues.

Note on this clonotype: Likely a read error: the CDR3 ends without its conserved phenylalanine or tryptophan. J is TRBJ1-2 and V is TRBV3-1; a weak D match, TRBD1 (6 bases). The ends were cut back, 4 bases at V and 7 bases at J, with 13 bases in the middle. Germline V gene sequence: CDR1 LGHDT, CDR2 YNNKEL (reference sequence). This CDR3 is built from 13 residues. The chain's CDR3 is CASSPGGASGYTL. The CDR3, as DNA: TGTGCCAGCAGCCCCGGGGGCGCCTCTGGCTACACCCTC.

CDR3 protein: CASSQDIGGPPETQYF. The CDR3 DNA is TGTGCCAGCAGCCAAGATATCGGGGGACCTCCGGAGACCCAGTACTTC. This chain joins TRBV3-1 and TRBJ2-5; D might be TRBD2 (6 bases). Germline V gives CDR1 LGHDT, CDR2 YNNKEL (reference sequence). CDR3 size: 16 residues. The V end was cut by 0 bases, the J end by 5 bases, with 16 bases between.

The chain employs TRBV2 and TRBJ1-6; TRBD1 might be the D (5 bases). Per germline, CDR1 SNHLY and CDR2 FYNNEI. The CDR3 sequence is 14 residues long. Between the trimmed V and J ends, which lost 6 bases and 5 bases, there was a span of 11 bases. Written as DNA, the CDR3 is TGTGCCAGCAGAAGCCGGGGCAATAATTCACCCCTCCACTTT. As protein: CASRSRGNNSPLHF.

CDR3: CSVRPVPPGFDTEAFF. CDR3 nucleotide sequence: TGCAGCGTTAGACCAGTCCCCCCAGGGTTCGACACTGAAGCTTTCTTT. The chain joins TRBV29-1 to TRBJ1-1, with a weak D call TRBD1 (5 bases). The germline V gene has CDR1 SQVTM and CDR2 ANQGSEA. The CDR3 contains 16 residues. The ends were cut back, 5 bases at V and 3 bases at J, with 22 bases in the middle.

The rearrangement links TRBV20-1 to TRBJ2-6; TRBD1 aligns across 11 bases. The germline V gene encodes CDR1 DFQATT and CDR2 SNEGSKA (reference sequence). With 0 bases clipped from V and 2 bases from J, the junction kept 15 bases outside the gene matches. There are 21 residues in the CDR3. The CDR3 reads CSARDDSQLGQGAPGANVLTF. CDR3 DNA sequence: TGCAGTGCTAGAGATGATTCTCAATTAGGACAGGGGGCCCCTGGGGCCAACGTCCTGACTTTC.

The chain joins TRBV2 to TRBJ2-1; possibly TRBD2 for D (6 bases). There are 15 residues in the CDR3. CDR1 is SNHLY, CDR2 FYNNEI, per germline. V lost 7 bases, J lost 0 bases, and 13 bases lay in between. The CDR3: CASKGTPSSYNEQFF. DNA of the CDR3: TGTGCCAGCAAAGGGACTCCTAGCTCCTACAATGAGCAGTTCTTC.

The chain uses TRBV4-1 and TRBJ1-1; D is uncertain. V was pared by 2 bases and J by 2 bases, with 6 bases between. Germline CDR1 MGHRA, CDR2 YSYEKL. There are 13 residues in the CDR3. CDR3 in amino acids: CASSQTSNTEAFF. DNA for the CDR3: TGCGCCAGCAGCCAAACCTCAAACACTGAAGCTTTCTTT.

This sequence joins TRBV19 and TRBJ1-1; D unclear. Trimming left V 4 bases short and J 0 bases short, with 6 bases between. The germline gives CDR1 LNHDA, CDR2 SQIVND (reference sequence). This CDR3 contains 13 residues. In DNA form, the CDR3 reads TGTGCCAGTAGTACCTATTTGAACACTGAAGCTTTCTTT. Residues: CASSTYLNTEAFF.

V and J are TRBV28 and TRBJ2-3; TRBD2 aligns across 7 bases. This CDR3 has 14 residues. After removal of 9 bases from V and 4 bases from J, the junction contained 10 bases not matched to a gene. The germline V gene has CDR1 MDHEN and CDR2 SYDVKM. The CDR3 loop reads CASQSRGEADTQYF. CDR3 bases: TGTGCCAGTCAAAGCCGGGGGGAGGCAGATACGCAGTATTTT.

This sequence joins TRBV9 and TRBJ2-1, with 8 bases lining up with TRBD2. Germline V CDR1 and CDR2: SGDLS, YYNGEE. The CDR3 runs 15 residues. Trimming cost V 3 bases and J 6 bases; bases outside gene matches: 8. This CDR3 is CASSGGTSGLNEQFF. CDR3 bases: TGTGCCAGCAGCGGAGGAACTAGCGGACTCAATGAGCAGTTCTTC.

The CDR3 DNA reads TGTGCCAGCAGTCTTATCGGGGGCTTTGGAAACATTCAGTACTTC. Its protein product is CASSLIGGFGNIQYF. This chain links TRBV3-1 with TRBJ2-4, with D possibly called TRBD1 or TRBD2 (6 bases each). With 6 bases removed from V and 6 bases from J, the gap between germline ends came to 18 bases. The germline V gene encodes CDR1 LGHDT and CDR2 YNNKEL (reference sequence). The CDR3 extends over 15 amino acids.

This chain joins TRBV4-2 and TRBJ1-1, with 7 bases matching TRBD1. Unmatched junction bases numbered 13, after V lost 4 bases and J lost 5 bases. Germline V gene lookup returns CDR1 LGHNA and CDR2 YNFKEQ. The CDR3 covers 16 residues. CDR3 DNA sequence: TGTGCCAGCAGCCCAACTTTTAAACAGGGGCGTACTGAAGCTTTCTTT. It is translated as CASSPTFKQGRTEAFF.

The chain combines TRBV19 with TRBJ1-1; perhaps TRBD1 as D (5 bases). The V end lost 3 bases, the J end lost 4 bases, and 15 bases lay between the germline ends. Per germline, CDR1 LNHDA and CDR2 SQIVND (reference sequence). This CDR3 is 15 amino acids long. CDR3 in DNA: TGTGCCAGTAGTATTAACGCCGGCGGGGGCACTGAAGCTTTCTTT. Encoded protein: CASSINAGGGTEAFF.

This clonotype was observed a handful of times. The rearrangement links TRBV11-3 to TRBJ2-1; 7 bases align to TRBD2. The V gene's germline CDR1 is SGHNT and CDR2 YENEEA. Trimming cost V 1 base and J 10 bases; bases outside gene matches: 10. CDR3 size: 15 residues. The CDR3 DNA is TGTGCCAGCAGCTTAGGTCGGAGCGGGATGGGAGAGCAGTTCTTC. This translates into CASSLGRSGMGEQFF.

J is TRBJ2-3 and V is TRBV6-5; the D gene is possibly TRBD2 (5 bases). V was shortened by 11 bases and J by 1 base, with 16 bases between the two germline ends. The CDR3 has 14 amino acids. CDR1 MNHEY and CDR2 SVGAGI come from the germline V gene. Written as DNA, the CDR3 is TGTGCCGGCGCCGAGGGATCTGGCACAGATACGCAGTATTTT. This codes for CAGAEGSGTDTQYF.

This clonotype was found a few times. The chain joins TRBV6-5 to TRBJ2-7; the D is unclear. Germline values: CDR1 MNHEY, CDR2 SVGAGI. Between the trimmed V and J ends, which lost 1 base and 0 bases, there was a span of 10 bases. The CDR3 consists of 15 residues. The CDR3 sequence: CASSYLVFSSYEQYV. CDR3 in DNA: TGTGCCAGCAGTTACTTAGTCTTCAGCTCCTACGAGCAGTACGTC.

J is TRBJ2-3 and V is TRBV7-9; D possibly corresponds to TRBD1 (6 bases). CDR1 and CDR2 (germline): SEHNR, FQNEAQ (reference sequence). The CDR3 length is 13 residues. Trimming stripped 4 bases from V and 4 bases from J, with 9 bases between. The CDR3 protein is CASSSTGSDTQYF. CDR3 in DNA: TGTGCCAGCAGCTCCACAGGGTCAGATACGCAGTATTTT.

This chain connects TRBV12-3 or TRBV12-4 to TRBJ2-1, with D possibly called TRBD1 or TRBD2 (6 bases each). This CDR3 is built from 16 residues. V gave up 7 bases and J gave up 5 bases, with 21 bases separating them. DNA for the CDR3: TGTGCCAGCACTCCTTTGGGGGGCTACCGGAACAATGAGCAGTTCTTC. Amino acid sequence: CASTPLGGYRNNEQFF.

A single count supports this clonotype. The rearrangement uses TRBV7-9 and TRBJ2-1; perhaps TRBD1 as D (5 bases). The CDR3 is 14 residues long. Trimming took 6 bases from V and 3 from J, leaving 12 bases between them. CDR1 is SEHNR and CDR2 is FQNEAQ in the germline V gene (reference sequence). DNA for the CDR3: TGTGCCAGCAGGACAGAAGGAAACTACAATGAGCAGTTCTTC. Translated: CASRTEGNYNEQFF.

About this clonotype itself: Mismatch with germline at one junction end may stem from a read error. The genes are TRBV30 and TRBJ1-4, with D tentatively TRBD1 (5 bases). This CDR3 is built from 15 residues. Per germline, CDR1 GTSNPN and CDR2 SVGIG (reference sequence). Here the CDR3 reads CAWSYRQTVNEKLLF. The DNA for the CDR3 is TGTGCCTGGAGCTACCGACAGACCGTAAATGAAAAACTGCTTTTT.